This T cell receptor (beta chain) is drawn from a study of blood T cell repertoires in COVID-19. Study context: Some COVID-19 samples were acute and others convalescent; all came from the United States, Italy and Spain. The analysed material was cDNA or gDNA that came from T cells, B-cell-depleted T cells, or PBMCs.

Per the authors' pipeline: Amplified reference gene primers provided the basis for estimating nucleated cell counts. The table came from immunoSEQ multiplex PCR; TCRdb's copy has only in-frame clones and leaves some out. Clonal size and the V and J genes are those of that table, whereas D and trimming came from the DNA. The data hold some 250,000 clones, with roughly 87% observed a single time. This clone was observed once. The TCR comes from a human donor in a cohort sampled during active COVID-19. Source material: peripheral blood.

CDR3 DNA: TGCGCCAGCAGCCCCGAAGGGGGGGGTCTTGGTACGCAGTATTTT. It yields the protein CASSPEGGGLGTQYF. V gene TRBV4-1 combines with J gene TRBJ2-3, with D perhaps matching TRBD2 (7 bases). The CDR3 runs 15 residues. Trimming stripped 4 bases from V and 8 bases from J, with 19 bases between. Germline V lookup: CDR1 MGHRA, CDR2 YSYEKL.